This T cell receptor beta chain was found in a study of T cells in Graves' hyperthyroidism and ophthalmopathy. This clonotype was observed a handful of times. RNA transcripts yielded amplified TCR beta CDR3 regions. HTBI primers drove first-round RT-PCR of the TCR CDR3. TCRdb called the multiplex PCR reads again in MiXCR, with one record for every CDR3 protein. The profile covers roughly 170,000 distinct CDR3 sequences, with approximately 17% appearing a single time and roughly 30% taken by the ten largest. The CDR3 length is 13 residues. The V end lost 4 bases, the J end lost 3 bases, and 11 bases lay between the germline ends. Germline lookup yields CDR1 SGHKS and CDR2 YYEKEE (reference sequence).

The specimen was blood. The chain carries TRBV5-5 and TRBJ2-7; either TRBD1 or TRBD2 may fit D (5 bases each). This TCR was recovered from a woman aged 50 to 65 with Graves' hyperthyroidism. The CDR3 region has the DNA TGTGCCAGCAGCCCGGGACCATACTACGAGCAGTACTTC. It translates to CASSPGPYYEQYF.